This entry describes one T cell receptor (beta chain). The data were obtained in a study of T cell responses to AZD1222 COVID-19 vaccine. Sequenced by immunoSEQ multiplex PCR; TCRdb stores in-frame clones only, minus some. The sample holds about 130,000 clones, over 75% seen once. CDR1 is LNHDA, CDR2 SQIVND, per germline (reference sequence). The length of the CDR3 is 14 residues. The V and J ends lost 5 bases and 3 bases, in that order; junction bases with no gene match: 7. This TCR was recovered from an adult in good health. The chain uses TRBV19 and TRBJ2-7; the match to TRBD1 covers 7 bases. The sequencing here drew on peripheral blood, taken on day 0 of AZD1222 vaccination. CDR3 in DNA: TGTGCCAGTAGTCTACGGGACAGAGTCTACGAGCAGTACTTC. It translates to CASSLRDRVYEQYF.